The text below deals with one TCR beta chain. Irradiated stimulators labeled with violet dye, some 200,000 in number, were plated with some 200,000 CFSE-labeled responders. This sample is part of a study of graft-versus-host responses after intestinal transplantation. Germline V gives CDR1 SGHAT, CDR2 FQNNGV. V dropped 0 bases and J dropped 7 bases, with 13 bases sitting between them. This CDR3 is 15 amino acids long. Libraries were prepared by immunoSEQ multiplex PCR; TCRdb keeps only in-frame clonotypes and omits some of them. The table records 9,500 to 10,000 clones, about 28% of them present only once.

Sequenced material: alloreactive CD8+ T cells from a mixed lymphocyte reaction culture, taken before intestinal transplant. Subset reported: CFSE-low proliferating T cells sorted from roughly six-day pre-transplant mixed lymphocyte reaction (GvH or HvG direction). This rearrangement joins TRBV11-2 to TRBJ2-4; D might be TRBD1 (5 bases). The clonotype originates from a human patient who received an intestinal transplant. The CDR3 is CASSLDLGAWNIQYF. CDR3 DNA: TGTGCCAGCAGCTTAGATCTTGGGGCTTGGAACATTCAGTACTTC.